Listed below are T cell receptor beta chains from one sample, sequenced in a study of OX40 agonist ivuxolimab in advanced cancers. Measured with immunoSEQ multiplex PCR; TCRdb has only the in-frame clones, and not every one. The sample holds over 30,000 clones; 80% to 85% are singletons and the top ten take 2.6%. The sequencing used CD4+ or CD8+ T cells sorted from blood, collected in a trial of the OX40 agonist ivuxolimab. All receptors derive from an adult with an advanced solid tumor such as melanoma, head and neck, liver or kidney cancer. The CDR3 runs from the conserved cysteine through the conserved F or W. D genes are given only for firm matches. Clone size appears in some rows only: once, few, many, or a class for an expanded clone.

abundance	v_gene	j_gene	d_gene	CDR3nt	CDR3aa
.	TRBV19	TRBJ2-7	.	TGTGCCAGTAGCACGGACAGAACCTACAAGCAGTACTTC	CASSTDRTYKQYF
few	TRBV5-4	TRBJ2-3	TRBD2	TGTGCCAGCAGCAGAATGGCTAGCGGGGGGGCTGATACGCAGTATTTT	CASSRMASGGADTQYF
.	TRBV7-9	TRBJ1-6	.	TGTGCCAGCAGCTTAAATAACTATAATTCACCCCTCCACTTT	CASSLNNYNSPLHF
.	TRBV7-2	TRBJ1-3	TRBD1	TGTGCCAGCAGCTCCGGGACAGTCTTCTCTGGAAACACCATATATTTT	CASSSGTVFSGNTIYF
.	TRBV30	TRBJ1-3	.	TGTGCCTGGCTCCGTGGAGGGGAAGGAAGCACCATATATTTT	CAWLRGGEGSTIYF
.	TRBV4-3	TRBJ1-5	.	TGCGCCAGCAGCCAAGGGGGGCGCAGAGGGGCAGGGTATGGGAGCAATCAGCCCCAGCATTTT	CASSQGGRRGAGYGSNQPQHF
medium-sized	TRBV19	TRBJ1-2	.	TGTGCCAGTAGTAATGGTCAGGGATCTGGAGGCTACACCTTC	CASSNGQGSGGYTF
.	TRBV20-1	TRBJ1-3	.	TGCAGTGCAAACTCTGGAAACACCATATATTTT	CSANSGNTIYF
.	TRBV6-4	TRBJ1-5	.	TGTGCCAGCAGTGTAGAGAGCAATCAGCCCCAGCATTTT	CASSVESNQPQHF
few	TRBV29-1	TRBJ1-1	.	TGCAGCGTGGTAAGGGGGTTTAGCACTGAAGCTTTCTTT	CSVVRGFSTEAFF
.	TRBV19	TRBJ2-2	.	TGTGCCAGTGTGGATGGGGGACACACCGGGGAGCTGTTTTTT	CASVDGGHTGELFF
few	TRBV7-6	TRBJ1-1	.	TGTGCCAGCAGCGAACAAATCACCACTGAAGCTTTCTTT	CASSEQITTEAFF
.	TRBV7-9	TRBJ2-7	.	TGTGCCAGCAGCTTAGCGGGAGAGTCCTACGAGCAGTACTTC	CASSLAGESYEQYF
once	TRBV27	TRBJ1-5	.	TGTGCCATAGGGACTGTTAGCAATCAGCCCCAGCATTTT	CAIGTVSNQPQHF
.	TRBV9	TRBJ2-7	TRBD1	TGTGCCAGCAGCGCCCTGTCTTCCGGGACAGGGGCTGGCGAGCAGTACTTC	CASSALSSGTGAGEQYF
.	TRBV4-3	TRBJ1-1	.	TGCGCCAGCAGCCAATTCCGGGGCCGGGCTGAAGCTTTCTTT	CASSQFRGRAEAFF
once	TRBV7-2	TRBJ2-5	.	TGTGCCAGCAGCTTAACACCAGGAGTAGAGACCCAGTACTTC	CASSLTPGVETQYF
.	TRBV21-1	TRBJ2-1	.	TGTGCCAGCAGCAAAGAAACGGACAATGAGCAGTTCTTC	CASSKETDNEQFF
.	TRBV6-6	TRBJ1-2	TRBD1	TGTGCCAGCAGTTACGGGGGACAGCTCTATGGCTACACCTTC	CASSYGGQLYGYTF
.	TRBV6-5	TRBJ1-4	.	TGTGCCAGCAGTTCGACAGCCTTGGGGAATGAAAAACTGTTTTTT	CASSSTALGNEKLFF
.	TRBV4-3	TRBJ2-1	.	TGCGCCAGCAGCCTTGGGGGATCCTACAATGAGCAGTTCTTC	CASSLGGSYNEQFF
.	TRBV2	TRBJ2-4	.	TGTGCCAGCAGTGAAGGTACAGGTCGATTAGTGCCACGTCAGTACTTC	CASSEGTGRLVPRQYF
.	TRBV15	TRBJ2-7	TRBD2	TGTGCCACCAGCAGAGGTCAGCGGGAGGGCTTGCAGCAGTACTTC	CATSRGQREGLQQYF
.	TRBV6-1	TRBJ2-7	TRBD1	TGTGCCAGCATTGAACCGGGACAGGGTGTGCAGTACTTC	CASIEPGQGVQYF
.	TRBV7-8	TRBJ2-1	.	TGTGCCAGCAGGGAAACAGGTCTGCATGAGCAGTTCTTC	CASRETGLHEQFF
.	TRBV10-3	TRBJ2-7	TRBD2	TGTGCCATCAGTGAAGGGAGCGGGGGGGCAAGGGAGCAGTACTTC	CAISEGSGGAREQYF
.	TRBV11-3	TRBJ2-1	TRBD1	TGTGCCAGCAGCTTAGGGGACAGATACAATGAGCAGTTCTTC	CASSLGDRYNEQFF
.	TRBV5-1	TRBJ1-1	TRBD1	TGCGCCAGCAGCTCTGGACAGGGCACTGAAGCTTTCTTT	CASSSGQGTEAFF
.	TRBV4-3	TRBJ2-1	.	TGCGCCAGCAGCCAAGAGGGGGTCAATGAGCAGTTCTTC	CASSQEGVNEQFF
.	TRBV6-5	TRBJ2-1	.	TGTGCCACCAGTAGGAGGGACAGCTACAATGAGCAGTTCTTC	CATSRRDSYNEQFF
.	TRBV7-6	TRBJ1-4	.	TGTGCCAGCAGCTTAGGGGACACGGGGAATGAAAAACTGTTTTTT	CASSLGDTGNEKLFF
.	TRBV30	TRBJ1-4	.	TGTGCCTGGAGTCCATGGCTCCCTAATGAAAAACTGTTTTTT	CAWSPWLPNEKLFF
.	TRBV12-5	TRBJ2-1	TRBD2	TGTGCTAGTGCCGGGACTAGTCGCTACAATGAGCAGTTCTTC	CASAGTSRYNEQFF
.	TRBV19	TRBJ2-1	TRBD2	TGTGCCAGTAGTACGGCGGGAGGTTATGCCTACAATGAGCAGTTCTTC	CASSTAGGYAYNEQFF
.	TRBV19	TRBJ2-3	TRBD2	TGTGCCAGTAGTATCACTAGCGGGGGGACCCCTAGCACAGATACGCAGTATTTT	CASSITSGGTPSTDTQYF
.	TRBV5-1	TRBJ2-2	TRBD1	TGCGCCAGCAGCGGTCCAGGGGGAGTCACCGGGGAGCTGTTTTTT	CASSGPGGVTGELFF
once	TRBV5-5	TRBJ1-1	TRBD1	TGTGCCAGCAGCTTGGAGGACAGGCGGAACACTGAAGCTTTCTTT	CASSLEDRRNTEAFF
.	TRBV6-4	TRBJ2-1	.	TGTGCCAGCAGTGACTACGGGGACAATGAGCAGTTCTTC	CASSDYGDNEQFF
.	TRBV7-9	TRBJ2-2	TRBD1	TGTGCCAGCAGCCCCGGGACAGGGGACACCGGGGAGCTGTTTTTT	CASSPGTGDTGELFF
.	TRBV19	TRBJ1-2	.	TGTGCCAGTAGTACCTCCGTCGCGGGGACTGGCTACACCTTC	CASSTSVAGTGYTF